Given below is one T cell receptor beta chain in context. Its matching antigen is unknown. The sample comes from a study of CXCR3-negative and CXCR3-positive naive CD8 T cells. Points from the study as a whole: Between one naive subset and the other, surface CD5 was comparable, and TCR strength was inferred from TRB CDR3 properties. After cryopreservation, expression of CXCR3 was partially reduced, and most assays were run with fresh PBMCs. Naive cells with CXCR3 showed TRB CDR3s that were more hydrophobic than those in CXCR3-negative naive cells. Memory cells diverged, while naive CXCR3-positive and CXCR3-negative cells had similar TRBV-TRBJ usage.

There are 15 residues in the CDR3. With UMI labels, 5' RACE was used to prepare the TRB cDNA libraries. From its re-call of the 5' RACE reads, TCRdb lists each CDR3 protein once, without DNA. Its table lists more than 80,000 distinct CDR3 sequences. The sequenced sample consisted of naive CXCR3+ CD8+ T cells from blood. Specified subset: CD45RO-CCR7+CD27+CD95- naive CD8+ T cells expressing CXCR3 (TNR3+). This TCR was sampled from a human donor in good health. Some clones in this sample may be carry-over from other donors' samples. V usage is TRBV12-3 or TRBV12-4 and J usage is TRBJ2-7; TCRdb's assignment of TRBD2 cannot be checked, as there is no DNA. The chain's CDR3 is CASSPWTSSRYEQYF.